The clone carrying this T cell receptor beta chain was seen a few times. This sample is drawn from a study of blood T cell repertoires in COVID-19. About the research overall: The United States, Italy and Spain supplied acute and convalescent COVID-19 samples. T cells, B-cell-depleted T cells, or PBMCs supplied cDNA or gDNA.

Germline-derived CDR1 and CDR2 are SGHTA and FQGNSA. V was shortened by 5 bases and J by 4 bases, with 12 bases between the two germline ends. This CDR3 has 14 residues. Authors' processing steps: Reference gene primer amplification gave nucleated cell count estimates. Sequencing used immunoSEQ multiplex PCR; TCRdb keeps in-frame clones, though not all of them. D and trimming were read from the DNA, whereas the V and J calls and clone size are those reported in that table. The sample has under 250,000 clones, approximately 87% seen once. This clonotype was obtained from a man aged 55-75 years with acute or convalescent COVID-19. The sequenced sample was peripheral blood. V usage is TRBV7-2 and J usage is TRBJ2-1; D might be TRBD2 (5 bases). The chain's CDR3 is CASSEWERYNEQFF. The CDR3, as DNA: TGTGCCAGCAGCGAGTGGGAGCGGTACAATGAGCAGTTCTTC.